The clone carrying this T cell receptor beta chain has a count of ten or more. Its cognate antigen is unknown. The data originate from a study of spatial heterogeneity in lung cancer. Study context: There were, on average, more than ten raw-read appearances for each unique TCR and UMI combination.

Findings of the study overall: Blood contained ubiquitous expanded tumor TCRs more at resection than at follow-up.

Specified time point: blood at routine non-recurrence follow-up after resection. Tumor, nontumor lung or frozen PBMC supplied whole RNA that was sequenced unsorted. Individually, TCR cDNA molecules were each labelled with a unique molecular identifier. Each CDR3 protein gets one entry after TCRdb re-called the 5' RACE reads with MiXCR. The sample has 9,500 to 13,000 distinct CDR3 sequences; around a tenth are singletons. The source is a female donor with early-stage non-small cell lung cancer. This specimen consisted of PBMCs, obtained at follow-up.

The CDR3 loop reads CASSPRTGLNGYTF. CDR3 DNA sequence: TGTGCCAGCAGCCCGCGGACAGGACTAAATGGCTACACCTTC. The chain has TRBV7-6 and TRBJ1-2; 7 positions match TRBD1. The CDR3 length is 14 residues. From germline, CDR1 is SGHVS and CDR2 FNYEAQ. J gave up 6 bases and V 5 bases, and 9 bases lay outside the gene matches.